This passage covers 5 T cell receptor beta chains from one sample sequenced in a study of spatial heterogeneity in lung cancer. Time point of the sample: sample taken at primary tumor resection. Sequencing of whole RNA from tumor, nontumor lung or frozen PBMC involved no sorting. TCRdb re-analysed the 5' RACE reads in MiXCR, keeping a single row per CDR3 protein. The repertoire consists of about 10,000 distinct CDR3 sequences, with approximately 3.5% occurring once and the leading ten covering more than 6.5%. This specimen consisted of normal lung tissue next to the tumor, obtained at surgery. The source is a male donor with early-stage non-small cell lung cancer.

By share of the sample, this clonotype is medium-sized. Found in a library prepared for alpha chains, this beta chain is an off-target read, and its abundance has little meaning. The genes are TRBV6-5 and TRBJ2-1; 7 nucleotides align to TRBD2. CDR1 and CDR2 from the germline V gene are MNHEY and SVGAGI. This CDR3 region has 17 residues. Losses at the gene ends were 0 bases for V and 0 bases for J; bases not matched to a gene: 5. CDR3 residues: CASSYSWGGSSYNEQFF. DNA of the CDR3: TGTGCCAGCAGTTACTCATGGGGCGGGAGCTCCTACAATGAGCAGTTCTTC.

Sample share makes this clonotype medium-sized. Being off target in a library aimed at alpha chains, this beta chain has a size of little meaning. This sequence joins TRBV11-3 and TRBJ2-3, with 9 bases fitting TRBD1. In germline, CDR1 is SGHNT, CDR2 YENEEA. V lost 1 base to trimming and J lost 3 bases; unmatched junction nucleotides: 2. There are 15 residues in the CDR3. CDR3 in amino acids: CASSLGTGETDTQYF. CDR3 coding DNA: TGTGCCAGCAGCTTAGGGACAGGGGAGACAGATACGCAGTATTTT. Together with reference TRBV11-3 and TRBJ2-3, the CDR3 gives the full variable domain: EAGVVQSPRYKIIEKKQPVAFWCNPISGHNTLYWYLQNLGQGPELLIRYENEEAVDDSQLPKDRFSAERLKGVDSTLKIQPAELGDSAVYLCASSLGTGETDTQYFGPGTRLTVL.

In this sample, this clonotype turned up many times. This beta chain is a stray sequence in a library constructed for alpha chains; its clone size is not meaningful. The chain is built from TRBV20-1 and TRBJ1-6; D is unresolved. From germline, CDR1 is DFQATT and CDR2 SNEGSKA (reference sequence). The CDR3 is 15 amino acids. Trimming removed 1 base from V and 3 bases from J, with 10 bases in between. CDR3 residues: CSARGGGIYNSPLHF. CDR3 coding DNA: TGCAGTGCTAGAGGTGGAGGGATCTATAATTCACCCCTCCACTTT.

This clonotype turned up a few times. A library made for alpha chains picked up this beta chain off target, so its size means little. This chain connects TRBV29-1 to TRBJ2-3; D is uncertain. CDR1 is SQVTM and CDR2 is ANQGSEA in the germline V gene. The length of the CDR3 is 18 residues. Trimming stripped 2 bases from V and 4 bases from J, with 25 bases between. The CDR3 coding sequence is TGCAGCGTTGAAACCCCACAAGTGACGTCTGGGATTGCAGATACGCAGTATTTT. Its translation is CSVETPQVTSGIADTQYF.

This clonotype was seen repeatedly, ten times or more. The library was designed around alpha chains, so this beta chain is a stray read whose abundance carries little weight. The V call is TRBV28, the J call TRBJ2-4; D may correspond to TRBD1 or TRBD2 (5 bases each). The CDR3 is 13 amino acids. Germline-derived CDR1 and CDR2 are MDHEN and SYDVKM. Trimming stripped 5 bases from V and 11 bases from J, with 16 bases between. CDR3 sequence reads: CASSGLGVPFQYF. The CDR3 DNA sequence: TGTGCCAGCAGTGGACTGGGGGTCCCTTTTCAGTACTTC.